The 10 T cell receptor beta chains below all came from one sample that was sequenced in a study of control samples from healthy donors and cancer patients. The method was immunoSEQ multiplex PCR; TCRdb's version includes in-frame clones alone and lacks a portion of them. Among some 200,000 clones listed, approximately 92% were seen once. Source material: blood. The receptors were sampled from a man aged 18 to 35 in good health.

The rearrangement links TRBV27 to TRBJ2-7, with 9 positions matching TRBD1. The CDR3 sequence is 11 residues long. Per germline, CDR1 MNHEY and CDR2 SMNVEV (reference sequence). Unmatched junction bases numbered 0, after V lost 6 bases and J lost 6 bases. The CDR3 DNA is TGTGCCAGCAGACAGGGGGCCGAGCAGTACTTC. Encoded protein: CASRQGAEQYF.

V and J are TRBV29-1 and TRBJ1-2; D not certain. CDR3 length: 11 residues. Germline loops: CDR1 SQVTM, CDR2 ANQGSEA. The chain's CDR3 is CGAHGYYGYTF. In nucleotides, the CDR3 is TGCGGCGCTCACGGATACTATGGCTACACCTTC. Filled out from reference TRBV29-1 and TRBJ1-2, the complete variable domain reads SAVISQKPSRDICQRGTSLTIQCQVDSQVTMMFWYRQQPGQSLTLIATANQGSEATYESGFVIDKFPISRPNLTFSTLTVSNMSPEDSSIYLCGAHGYYGYTFGSGTRLTVV.

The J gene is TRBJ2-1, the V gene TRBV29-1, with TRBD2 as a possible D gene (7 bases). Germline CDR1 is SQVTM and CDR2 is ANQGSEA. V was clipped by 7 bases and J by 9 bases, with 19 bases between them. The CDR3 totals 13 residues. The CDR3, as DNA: TGCAGCGGGAAAGGGGGGGGTTCTACTGAGCAGTTCTTC. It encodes CSGKGGGSTEQFF.

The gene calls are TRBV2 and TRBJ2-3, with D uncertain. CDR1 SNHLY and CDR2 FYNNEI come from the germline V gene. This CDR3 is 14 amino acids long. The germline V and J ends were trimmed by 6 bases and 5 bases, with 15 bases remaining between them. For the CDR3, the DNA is TGTGCCAGCAGCCGCGGCCCCAGTTTAGATACGCAGTATTTT. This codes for CASSRGPSLDTQYF. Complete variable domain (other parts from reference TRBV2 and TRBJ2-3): EPEVTQTPSHQVTQMGQEVILRCVPISNHLYFYWYRQILGQKVEFLVSFYNNEISEKSEIFDDQFSVERPDGSNFTLKIRSTKLEDSAMYFCASSRGPSLDTQYFGPGTRLTVL.

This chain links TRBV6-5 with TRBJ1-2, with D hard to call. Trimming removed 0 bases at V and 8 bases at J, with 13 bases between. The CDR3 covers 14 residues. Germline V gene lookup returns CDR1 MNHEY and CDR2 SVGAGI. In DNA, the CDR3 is TGTGCCAGCAGTTACTCGGAAACTGCCAGGGGCTACACCTTC. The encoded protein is CASSYSETARGYTF.

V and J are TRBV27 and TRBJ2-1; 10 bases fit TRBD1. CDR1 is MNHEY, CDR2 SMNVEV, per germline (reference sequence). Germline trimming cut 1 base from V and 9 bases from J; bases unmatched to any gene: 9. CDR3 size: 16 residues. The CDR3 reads CASSLYATGGFGEQFF. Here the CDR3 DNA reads TGTGCCAGCAGTTTATACGCGACAGGGGGCTTTGGTGAGCAGTTCTTC.

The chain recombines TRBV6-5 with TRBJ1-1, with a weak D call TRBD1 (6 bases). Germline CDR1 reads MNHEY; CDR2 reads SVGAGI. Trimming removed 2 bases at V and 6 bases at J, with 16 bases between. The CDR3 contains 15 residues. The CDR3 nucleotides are TGTGCCAGCAGTTACGGGGGCTACAGGGAGGCTGAAGCTTTCTTT. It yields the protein CASSYGGYREAEAFF.

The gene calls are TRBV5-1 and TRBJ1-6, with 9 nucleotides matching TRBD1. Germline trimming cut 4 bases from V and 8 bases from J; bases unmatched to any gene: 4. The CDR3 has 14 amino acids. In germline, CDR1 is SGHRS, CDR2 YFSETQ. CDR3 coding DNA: TGCGCCAGCAGCCCCGACAGGGGGGATTCACCCCTCCACTTT. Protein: CASSPDRGDSPLHF.

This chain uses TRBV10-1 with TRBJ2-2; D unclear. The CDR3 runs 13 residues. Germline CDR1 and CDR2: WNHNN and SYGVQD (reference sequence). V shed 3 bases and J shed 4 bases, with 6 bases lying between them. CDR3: CASSERRTGELFF. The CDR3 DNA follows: TGCGCCAGCAGTGAAAGGCGCACCGGGGAGCTGTTTTTT.

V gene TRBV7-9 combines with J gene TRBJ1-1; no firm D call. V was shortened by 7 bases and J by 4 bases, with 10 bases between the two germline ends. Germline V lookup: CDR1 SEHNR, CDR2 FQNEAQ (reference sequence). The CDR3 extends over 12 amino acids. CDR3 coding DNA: TGTGCCAGCAAGGATGAGGGCACTGAAGCTTTCTTT. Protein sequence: CASKDEGTEAFF.